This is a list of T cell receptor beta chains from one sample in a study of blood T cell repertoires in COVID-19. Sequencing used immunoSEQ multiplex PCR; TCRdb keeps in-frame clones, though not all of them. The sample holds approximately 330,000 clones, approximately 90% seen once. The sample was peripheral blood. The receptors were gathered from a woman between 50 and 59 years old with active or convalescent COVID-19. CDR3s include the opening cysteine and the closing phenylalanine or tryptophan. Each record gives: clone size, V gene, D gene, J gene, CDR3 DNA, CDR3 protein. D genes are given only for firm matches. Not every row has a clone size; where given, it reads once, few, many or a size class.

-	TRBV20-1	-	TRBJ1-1	TGCAGTGCTCACCTCGGGGGGGAAGCTTTCTTT	CSAHLGGEAFF
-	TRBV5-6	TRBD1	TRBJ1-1	TGTGCCAGCAGCATCGGGACAGCCCGGCGTGAAGCTTTCTTT	CASSIGTARREAFF
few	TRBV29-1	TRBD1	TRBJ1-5	TGCAGCGCCGCGACAGGGATTAGCAATCAGCCCCAGCATTTT	CSAATGISNQPQHF
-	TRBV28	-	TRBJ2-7	TGTGCCAGCAGTTTATACGAGACAGGCTCCTACGAGCAGTACTTC	CASSLYETGSYEQYF
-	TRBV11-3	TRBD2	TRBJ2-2	TGTGCCAGCAGCCCTAGCGGGGGGAACACCGGGGAGCTGTTTTTT	CASSPSGGNTGELFF
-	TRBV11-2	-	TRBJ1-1	TGTGCCAGCAGACCCAGGCATGGGCCTCGGGGGGGAGAAGCTTTCTTT	CASRPRHGPRGGEAFF
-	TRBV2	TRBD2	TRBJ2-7	TGTGCCAGCAGTGAACGGGTAGCGGGAGGGGCCTACGAGCAGTACTTC	CASSERVAGGAYEQYF
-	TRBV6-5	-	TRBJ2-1	TGTGCCAGCAGGTGGGCAGGGGACTACAATGAGCAGTTCTTC	CASRWAGDYNEQFF
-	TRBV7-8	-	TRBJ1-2	TGTGCCAGCAGCTTAGTCAATAACTATGGCTACACCTTC	CASSLVNNYGYTF
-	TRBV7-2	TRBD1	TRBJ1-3	TGTGCCAGCGTGACAGGGAGCTCTGGAAACACCATATATTTT	CASVTGSSGNTIYF
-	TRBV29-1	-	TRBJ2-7	TGCAGCGTTGAGGCAGGAAGTATATACGAGCAGTACTTC	CSVEAGSIYEQYF
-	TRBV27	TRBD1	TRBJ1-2	TGTGCCAGCAGACCCAACCGGGACAGCTATGGCTACACCTTC	CASRPNRDSYGYTF
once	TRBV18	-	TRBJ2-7	TGTGCCAGCTCACCAGAGTCCGGGTTCGAGCAGTACTTC	CASSPESGFEQYF
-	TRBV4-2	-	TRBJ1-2	TGTGCCAGCAGCCAAGACCTAGGTGGAAGGAACTATGGCTACACCTTC	CASSQDLGGRNYGYTF
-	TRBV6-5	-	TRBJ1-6	TGTGCCAACGAGGAAACCTATAATTCACCCCTCCACTTT	CANEETYNSPLHF
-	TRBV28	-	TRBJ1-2	TGTGCCAGCAGGGGAGGGGCAGGAGATCGTGTCGATGGCTACACCTTC	CASRGGAGDRVDGYTF
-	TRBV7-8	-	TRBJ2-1	TGTGCCAGCAGCCGAACGAGTCAAATCACTTACAATGAGCAGTTCTTC	CASSRTSQITYNEQFF
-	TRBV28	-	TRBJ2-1	TGTGCCAGCAGTTGGGAGGCGTTGCCCTACAATGAGCAGTTCTTC	CASSWEALPYNEQFF
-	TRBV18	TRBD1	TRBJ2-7	TGTGCCAGCTCCTCCGGGACAGGGGTCTACGAGCAGTACTTC	CASSSGTGVYEQYF
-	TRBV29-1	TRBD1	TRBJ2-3	TGCAGCGTGGACAGGGGGAGCACAGATACGCAGTATTTT	CSVDRGSTDTQYF
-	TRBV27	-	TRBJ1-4	TGTGCCAGCAGGACAGAGAATGAAAAACTGTTTTTT	CASRTENEKLFF
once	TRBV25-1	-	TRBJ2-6	TGTGCCAGCAGTGCAAGGGGCTCTGGGGCCAACGTCCTGACTTTC	CASSARGSGANVLTF
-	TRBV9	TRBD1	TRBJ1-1	TGTGCCAGCAGCCCCCGGACAGGCGTGAACACTGAAGCTTTCTTT	CASSPRTGVNTEAFF
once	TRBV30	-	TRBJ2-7	TGTGCCTGTAGGGCAGGGGCACCCTACGAGCAGTACTTC	CACRAGAPYEQYF
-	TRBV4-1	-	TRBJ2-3	TGCGCCAGCAGCGCCCTTTGGGGAGCGAGCACAGATACGCAGTATTTT	CASSALWGASTDTQYF
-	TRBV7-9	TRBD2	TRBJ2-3	TGTGCCAGCAGCTCCCGACTAGCGGGGAGCACAGATACGCAGTATTTT	CASSSRLAGSTDTQYF
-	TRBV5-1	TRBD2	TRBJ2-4	TGCGCCAGCAGCCTCGCCGGGACTAGCGGGAGGCACAAAAACATTCAGTACTTC	CASSLAGTSGRHKNIQYF
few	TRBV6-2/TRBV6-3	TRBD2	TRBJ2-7	TGTGCCAGCAGTTATACTAGCGTCACCTACGAGCAGTACTTC	CASSYTSVTYEQYF
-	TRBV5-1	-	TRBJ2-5	TGCGCCAGCCGGCGGAGCCAAGAGACCCAGTACTTC	CASRRSQETQYF
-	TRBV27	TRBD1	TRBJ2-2	TGTGCCAGCAGTGCGCAGGGGGTGGGTTCCGGGGAGCTGTTTTTT	CASSAQGVGSGELFF